The 10 T cell receptor beta chains given below trace back to one sample, sequenced in a study of shared clonotypes between healthy human individuals (dated by TCRdb to the early 2020s). Library generation was performed with the immunoSEQ multiplex PCR assay. Drawn from immuneACCESS, this table holds only the in-frame rearrangements with V and J called that TCRdb kept. Clones are partly lost; checked studies trace under half to an unresolved V gene and leave the rest unexplained. The sample table lists a few million clones, over 85% of them with a count of one. 0.11% to 0.15% of the sample lies in the top ten. Sequencing input: naive CD4+ T cells sorted from blood. Interpreted using the paper, the cell subset or site label stands for: CD45RA+ positively selected. These receptors all come from a man aged 18-30 years in good health.

The chain recombines TRBV7-2 with TRBJ2-1; 11 bases align to TRBD1. The germline V gene has CDR1 SGHTA and CDR2 FQGNSA. This CDR3 has 16 residues. V shed 5 bases and J 2 bases; nucleotides not matched to a gene: 5. The CDR3 reads CASSVTGQGAYNEQFF. The CDR3 region has the DNA TGTGCCAGCAGCGTAACGGGACAGGGGGCCTACAATGAGCAGTTCTTC.

The rearrangement joins TRBV2 to TRBJ1-1; D is undetermined. This CDR3 region has 13 residues. Trimming pared 2 bases from V and 8 bases from J, leaving 12 bases between. Germline V gene data show CDR1 as SNHLY and CDR2 as FYNNEI. In DNA form, the CDR3 reads TGTGCCAGCAGTGAATACCGTGGGAGGGAAGCTTTCTTT. It translates to CASSEYRGREAFF.

This clone has a single count. The chain employs TRBV5-4 and TRBJ2-7; D may be TRBD2 (6 bases). This CDR3 contains 14 residues. Trimming removed 5 bases from V and 0 bases from J, with 12 bases in between. In germline, CDR1 is SGHNT, CDR2 YYREEE (reference sequence). The CDR3: CASSPDGSSYEQYF. CDR3 sequence (DNA): TGTGCCAGCAGTCCAGACGGGAGCTCCTACGAGCAGTACTTC.

The chain employs TRBV30 and TRBJ1-5; no definite D call. Germline V gene sequence: CDR1 GTSNPN, CDR2 SVGIG (reference sequence). This CDR3 spans 14 amino acids. V gave up 1 base and J gave up 4 bases, with 11 bases separating them. In nucleotides, the CDR3 is TGTGCCTGGAGTGACGGTCAGTTTAATCAGCCCCAGCATTTT. Translated: CAWSDGQFNQPQHF. Using reference TRBV30 and TRBJ1-5 for the parts outside the CDR3, the full variable domain is SQTIHQWPATLVQPVGSPLSLECTVEGTSNPNLYWYRQAAGRGLQLLFYSVGIGQISSEVPQNLSASRPQDRQFILSSKKLLLSDSGFYLCAWSDGQFNQPQHFGDGTRLSIL.

This clone showed up just once. V usage is TRBV28 and J usage is TRBJ2-7; D possibly corresponds to TRBD2 (6 bases). CDR3 size: 14 residues. Germline CDR1 MDHEN, CDR2 SYDVKM. The V and J ends lost 6 bases and 0 bases respectively, with 12 bases between them. CDR3 sequence: CASRAGLSSYEQYF. The CDR3 DNA reads as TGTGCCAGCAGGGCGGGGCTCAGCTCCTACGAGCAGTACTTC.

The chain combines TRBV15 with TRBJ2-7, with 8 bases fitting TRBD1. The CDR3 totals 14 residues. CDR1 and CDR2 (germline): LNHNV, YYDKDF (reference sequence). With 1 base clipped from V and 1 base from J, the junction kept 0 bases outside the gene matches. The CDR3 loop is CATSRGTGSYEQYF. The CDR3 nucleotides read TGTGCCACCAGCAGAGGGACAGGGTCCTACGAGCAGTACTTC.

This sequence joins TRBV11-1 and TRBJ2-5; 12 bases align to TRBD2. Germline V gives CDR1 SGHAT, CDR2 FQDESV (reference sequence). Trimming removed 6 bases from V and 5 bases from J; junction bases left unmatched: 19. This CDR3 is built from 19 residues. CDR3 loop: CASSFASTSGGAGSETQYF. CDR3 coding DNA: TGTGCCAGCAGTTTTGCTTCGACTAGCGGGGGCGCCGGGTCCGAGACCCAGTACTTC.

The chain joins TRBV7-2 to TRBJ2-7; D is unclear. CDR1 is SGHTA, CDR2 FQGNSA, per germline. CDR3 length: 14 amino acids. Trimming left V 1 base short and J 4 bases short, with 11 bases between. CDR3 sequence reads: CASSLGPDTYEQYF. The CDR3 bases are TGTGCCAGCAGCTTAGGACCCGACACTTACGAGCAGTACTTC.

The chain has TRBV5-1 and TRBJ2-2; a possible D gene is TRBD1 (5 bases). V was pared by 2 bases and J by 6 bases, with 8 bases between. The length of the CDR3 is 13 residues. Germline V CDR1 and CDR2: SGHRS, YFSETQ. The CDR3 is CASSLGVAGELFF. The CDR3 DNA reads TGCGCCAGCAGCTTAGGGGTAGCCGGGGAGCTGTTTTTT.

The rearrangement links TRBV6-5 to TRBJ1-2; no reliable D call. The germline V gene has CDR1 MNHEY and CDR2 SVGAGI. V was trimmed by 8 bases and J by 4 bases, leaving 14 bases between them. This CDR3 is 13 amino acids long. CDR3: CASHPASLYGYTF. CDR3 bases: TGTGCCAGCCACCCTGCCTCCCTCTATGGCTACACCTTC.